The present entry profiles one T cell receptor (beta chain) with its context. As yet, its antigen is unknown. This specimen comes from a study of shared clonotypes between healthy human individuals. Study-wide results and limits: Naive subsets tended to show greater estimated richness than memory subsets.

V trimming: 4 bases; J trimming: 9 bases; junction bases outside the gene matches: 12. CDR1 is MGHRA and CDR2 is YSYEKL in the germline V gene. There are 16 residues in the CDR3. Generated by immunoSEQ multiplex PCR, the TCRdb table keeps only in-frame clones and is missing some. In the table there are around 640,000 clones, roughly 95% of which are singletons. The naive CD8 population came from CD45RO-negative cells selected for CCR7, without terminally differentiated effector memory CD45RA+ cells. Sequencing was performed on naive CD8+ T cells sorted from blood. The TCR sequence derives from a woman aged 25 to 39 in good health. This chain uses TRBV4-1 with TRBJ2-1; 10 positions agree with TRBD1. The DNA for the CDR3 is TGCGCCAGCAGCCTAGCTGGGACAGGGGAGGTAGGTGAGCAGTTCTTC. This encodes CASSLAGTGEVGEQFF.